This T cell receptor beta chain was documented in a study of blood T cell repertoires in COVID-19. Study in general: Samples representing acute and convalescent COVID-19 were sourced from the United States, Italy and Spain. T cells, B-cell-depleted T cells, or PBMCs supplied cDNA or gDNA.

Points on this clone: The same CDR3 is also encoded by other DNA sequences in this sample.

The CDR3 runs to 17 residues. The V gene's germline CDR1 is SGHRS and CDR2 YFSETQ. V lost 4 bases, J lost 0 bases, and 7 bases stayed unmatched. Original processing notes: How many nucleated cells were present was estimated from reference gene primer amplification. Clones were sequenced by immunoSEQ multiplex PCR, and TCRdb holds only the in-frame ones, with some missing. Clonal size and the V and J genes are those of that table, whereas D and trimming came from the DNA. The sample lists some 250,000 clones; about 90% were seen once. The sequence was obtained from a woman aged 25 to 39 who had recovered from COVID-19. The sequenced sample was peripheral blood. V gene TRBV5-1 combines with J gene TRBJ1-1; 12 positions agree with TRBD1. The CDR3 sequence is CASSPGTGGLMNTEAFF. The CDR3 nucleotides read TGCGCCAGCAGCCCCGGGACAGGGGGCCTCATGAACACTGAAGCTTTCTTT.